The subject of this entry is one TCR beta chain. Sequencing was performed with immunoSEQ multiplex PCR; in TCRdb, only in-frame clones are kept and a portion is missing. The profile shows roughly 67,000 clones, roughly 86% of them singletons. This entry is derived from a study of OX40 agonist ivuxolimab in advanced cancers. For the study at large: Prior checkpoint blockade (anti-PD-1, anti-PD-L1 or anti-CTLA-4) was permitted; over 30% had it. Three patients got partial responses; one had hepatocellular carcinoma and two had cutaneous melanoma.

At cycle 4 day 1, cycle 7 day 1, and baseline, blood was sampled. Germline V lookup: CDR1 KGHSH, CDR2 LQKENI. The CDR3 extends over 15 amino acids. V shed 3 bases and J 5 bases; nucleotides not matched to a gene: 6. The source is an adult with an advanced solid tumor such as melanoma, head and neck, liver or kidney cancer. The source was CD4+ or CD8+ T cells sorted from blood, collected in a trial of the OX40 agonist ivuxolimab. This sequence joins TRBV18 and TRBJ2-7; 11 nucleotides agree with TRBD2. CDR3: CASSPNSGGAHEQYF. CDR3 sequence (DNA): TGTGCCAGCTCACCGAATAGCGGGGGGGCCCACGAGCAGTACTTC.